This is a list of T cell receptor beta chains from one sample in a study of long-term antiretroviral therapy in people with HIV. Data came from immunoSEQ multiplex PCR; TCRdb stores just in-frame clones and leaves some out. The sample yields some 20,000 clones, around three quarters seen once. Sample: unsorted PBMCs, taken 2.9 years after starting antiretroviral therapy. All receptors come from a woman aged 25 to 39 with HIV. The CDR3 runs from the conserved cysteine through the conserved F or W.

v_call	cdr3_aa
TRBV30	CAWRSSGDEKLFF
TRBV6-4	CASSAFSGDYNEQFF
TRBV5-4	CASSDTRQGLGGYTF
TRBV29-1	CSVERDSRTTEAFF
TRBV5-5	CASSFTIDGDTQYF
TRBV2	CASRVFGQGSTDTQYF
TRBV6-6	CASSYATSGGEGEQFF
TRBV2	CASREGGEAFF
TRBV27	CASSFDRDYYEQYF
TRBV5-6	CASSSGQGNQPQHF
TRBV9	CASSPSGGNTGELFF
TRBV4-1	CASSQEEGSYGYTF
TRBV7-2	CASSVGALKGSGANVLTF
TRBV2	CASSVPTGARNEQFF
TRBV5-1	CASSLIGNNNEQFF
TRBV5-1	CASSLEPSNTGELFF
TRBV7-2	CASSSGQRETQYF
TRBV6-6	CASSYWGGKGYYGYTF
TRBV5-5	CASRTRRVNEQFF
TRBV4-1	CASSQRDRNNEKLFF
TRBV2	CASSQTPTNYGYTF
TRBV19	CATAQGNYGYTF
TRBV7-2	CASSLVRGAGNTEAFF